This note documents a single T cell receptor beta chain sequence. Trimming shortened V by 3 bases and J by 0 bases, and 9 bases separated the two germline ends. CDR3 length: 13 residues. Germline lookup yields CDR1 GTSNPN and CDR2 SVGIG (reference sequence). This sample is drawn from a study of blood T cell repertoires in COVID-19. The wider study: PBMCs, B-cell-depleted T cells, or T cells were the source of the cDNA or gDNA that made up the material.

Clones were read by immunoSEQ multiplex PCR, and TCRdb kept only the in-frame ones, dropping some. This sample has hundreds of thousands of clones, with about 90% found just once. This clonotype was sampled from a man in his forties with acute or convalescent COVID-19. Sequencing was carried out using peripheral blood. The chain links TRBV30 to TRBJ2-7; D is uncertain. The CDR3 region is CAWRAMSSYEQYF. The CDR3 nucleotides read TGTGCCTGGAGAGCTATGAGCTCCTACGAGCAGTACTTC.